This TCR beta chain was sequenced in a study of PD-L1 blockade in urothelial cancer. Study as a whole: Patients started atezolizumab around 2014, 1,200 mg intravenously every 3 weeks. Of 30 or so patients, about two dozen were males with bladder-origin urothelial cancer. Enrolled patients had been treated previously with 0 to 3 chemotherapy regimens.

Clones were read by immunoSEQ multiplex PCR, and TCRdb kept only the in-frame ones, dropping some. This sample carries about 38,000 clones, around four fifths of them seen once, and the ten largest clones take approximately 16%. The time point denotes: pretreatment peripheral blood. CDR1 and CDR2 from the germline V gene are MNHEY and SVGAGI. CDR3 size: 16 residues. J gave up 2 bases and V 4 bases, and 7 bases lay outside the gene matches. This TCR derives from a man older than 75 with urothelial cancer. The chain is built from TRBV6-5 and TRBJ2-3; 9 bases are a match to TRBD1. The sample here was PBMCs, taken around atezolizumab (anti-PD-L1) treatment. The CDR3 nucleotides are TGTGCCAGCAGTTGGGACAGGGAACGGGTCACAGATACGCAGTATTTT. It codes for CASSWDRERVTDTQYF.